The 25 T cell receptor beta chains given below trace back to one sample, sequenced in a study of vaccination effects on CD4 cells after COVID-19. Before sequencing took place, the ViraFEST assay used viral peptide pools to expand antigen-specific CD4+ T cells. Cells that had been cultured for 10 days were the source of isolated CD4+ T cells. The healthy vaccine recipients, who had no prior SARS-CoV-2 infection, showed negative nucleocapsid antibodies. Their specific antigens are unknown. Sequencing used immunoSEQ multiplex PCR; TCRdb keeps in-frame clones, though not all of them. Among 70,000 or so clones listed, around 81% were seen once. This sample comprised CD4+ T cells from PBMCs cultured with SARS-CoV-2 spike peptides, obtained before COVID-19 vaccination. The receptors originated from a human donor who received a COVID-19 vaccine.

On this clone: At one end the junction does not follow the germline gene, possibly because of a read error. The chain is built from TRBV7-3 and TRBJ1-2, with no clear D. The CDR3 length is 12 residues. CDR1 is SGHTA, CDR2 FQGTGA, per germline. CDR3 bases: TGTGCCAGCAGCCTAACGGGTGATGGCTACACCTTC. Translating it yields CASSLTGDGYTF.

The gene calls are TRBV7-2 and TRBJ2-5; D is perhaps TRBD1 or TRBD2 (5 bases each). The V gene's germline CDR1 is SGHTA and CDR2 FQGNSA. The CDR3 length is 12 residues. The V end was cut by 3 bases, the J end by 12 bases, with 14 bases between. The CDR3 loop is CASSFSRDVEYF. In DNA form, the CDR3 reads TGTGCCAGCAGCTTTAGCCGGGACGTGGAGTACTTC.

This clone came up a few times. This CDR3 reads CASSPGYGGSYEQYV. The CDR3 coding sequence is TGTGCCAGCAGTCCCGGCTATGGGGGATCCTACGAGCAGTACGTC. V gene TRBV3-1 (or the pseudogene TRBV3-2) combines with J gene TRBJ2-7; D possibly matches TRBD1 or TRBD2 (5 bases each). The germline CDR1 and CDR2 sequences are LGHDT and YNNKEL (reference sequence). The length of the CDR3 is 15 residues. Trimming shortened V by 6 bases and J by 1 base, and 16 bases separated the two germline ends.

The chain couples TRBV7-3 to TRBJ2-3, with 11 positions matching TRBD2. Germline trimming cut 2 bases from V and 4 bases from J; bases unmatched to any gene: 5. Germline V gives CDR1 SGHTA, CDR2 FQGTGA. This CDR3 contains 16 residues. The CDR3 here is CASSLVAGGPPDTQYF. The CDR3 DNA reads TGTGCCAGCAGCTTAGTAGCGGGGGGGCCCCCAGATACGCAGTATTTT.

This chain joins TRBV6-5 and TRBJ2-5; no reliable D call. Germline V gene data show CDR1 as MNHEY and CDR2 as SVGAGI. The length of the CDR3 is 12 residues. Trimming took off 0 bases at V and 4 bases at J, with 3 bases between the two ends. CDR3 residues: CASSYSTETQYF. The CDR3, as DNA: TGTGCCAGCAGTTACTCTACAGAGACCCAGTACTTC.

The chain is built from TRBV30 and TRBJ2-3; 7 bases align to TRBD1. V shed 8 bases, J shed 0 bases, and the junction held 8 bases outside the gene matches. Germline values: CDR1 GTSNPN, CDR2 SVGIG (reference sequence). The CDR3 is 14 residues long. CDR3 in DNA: TGTGCCGCCAGGGACAGTCCTAGCACAGATACGCAGTATTTT. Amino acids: CAARDSPSTDTQYF.

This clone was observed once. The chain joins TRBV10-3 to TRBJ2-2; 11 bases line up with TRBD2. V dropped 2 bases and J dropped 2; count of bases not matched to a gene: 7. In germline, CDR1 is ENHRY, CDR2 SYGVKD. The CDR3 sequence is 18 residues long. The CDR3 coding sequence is TGTGCCATCAGTGAGCCATTACTAGCGGGGGACAACACCGGGGAGCTGTTTTTT. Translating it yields CAISEPLLAGDNTGELFF.

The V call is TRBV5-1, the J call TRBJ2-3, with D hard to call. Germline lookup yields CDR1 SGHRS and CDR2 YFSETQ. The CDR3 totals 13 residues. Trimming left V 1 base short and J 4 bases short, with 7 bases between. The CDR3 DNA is TGCGCCAGCAGCTTGCAGGACGCAGATACGCAGTATTTT. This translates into CASSLQDADTQYF. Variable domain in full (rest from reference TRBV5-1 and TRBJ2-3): KAGVTQTPRYLIKTRGQQVTLSCSPISGHRSVSWYQQTPGQGLQFLFEYFSETQRNKGNFPGRFSGRQFSNSRSEMNVSTLELGDSALYLCASSLQDADTQYFGPGTRLTVL.

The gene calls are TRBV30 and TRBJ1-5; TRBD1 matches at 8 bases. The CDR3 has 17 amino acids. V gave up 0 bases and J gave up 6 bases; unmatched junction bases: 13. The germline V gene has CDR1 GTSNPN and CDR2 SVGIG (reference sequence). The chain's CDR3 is CAWSVDRATPPSQPQHF. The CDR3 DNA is TGTGCCTGGAGTGTGGACAGGGCGACACCGCCCTCTCAGCCCCAGCATTTT. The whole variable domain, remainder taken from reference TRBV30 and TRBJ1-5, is SQTIHQWPATLVQPVGSPLSLECTVEGTSNPNLYWYRQAAGRGLQLLFYSVGIGQISSEVPQNLSASRPQDRQFILSSKKLLLSDSGFYLCAWSVDRATPPSQPQHFGDGTRLSIL.

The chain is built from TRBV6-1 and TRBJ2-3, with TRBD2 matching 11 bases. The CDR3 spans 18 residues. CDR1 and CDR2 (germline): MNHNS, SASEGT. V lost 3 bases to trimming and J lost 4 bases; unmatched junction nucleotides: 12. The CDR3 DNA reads TGTGCCAGCAGTGACCTATATCGACTAGCGGGGAAGGCAGATACGCAGTATTTT. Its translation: CASSDLYRLAGKADTQYF.

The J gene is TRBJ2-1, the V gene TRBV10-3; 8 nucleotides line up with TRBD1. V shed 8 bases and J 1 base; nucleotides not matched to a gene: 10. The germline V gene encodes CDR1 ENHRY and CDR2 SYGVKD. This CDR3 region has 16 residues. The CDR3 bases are TGTGCCATCGGACAGGGCCCTTTAGAGTCCTACAATGAGCAGTTCTTC. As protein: CAIGQGPLESYNEQFF.

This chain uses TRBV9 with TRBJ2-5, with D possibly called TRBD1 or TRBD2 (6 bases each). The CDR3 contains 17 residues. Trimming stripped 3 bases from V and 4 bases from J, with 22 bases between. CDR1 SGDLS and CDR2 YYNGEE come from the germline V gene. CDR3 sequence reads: CASSAVVGGDGRETQYF. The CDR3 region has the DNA TGTGCCAGCAGCGCGGTGGTGGGGGGCGATGGAAGAGAGACCCAGTACTTC.

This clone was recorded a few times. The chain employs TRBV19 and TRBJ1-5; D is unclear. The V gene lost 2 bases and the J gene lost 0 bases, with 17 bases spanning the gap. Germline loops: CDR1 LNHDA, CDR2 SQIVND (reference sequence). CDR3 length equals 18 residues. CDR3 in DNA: TGTGCCAGTAGTATATTCCCCGAATCCCGTTATAGCAATCAGCCCCAGCATTTT. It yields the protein CASSIFPESRYSNQPQHF.

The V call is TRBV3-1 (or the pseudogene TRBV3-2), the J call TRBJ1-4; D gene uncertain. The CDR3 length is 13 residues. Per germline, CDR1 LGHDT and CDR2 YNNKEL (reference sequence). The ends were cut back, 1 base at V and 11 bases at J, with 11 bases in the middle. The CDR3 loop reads CASSQVQRMKLFF. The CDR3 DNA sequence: TGTGCCAGCAGCCAAGTACAGCGCATGAAACTGTTTTTT.

Here the CDR3 reads CSPGLYGYTF. The CDR3 DNA reads as TGCAGTCCAGGGTTATATGGCTACACCTTC. This chain links TRBV20-1 with TRBJ1-2, with a possible D match to TRBD1 (5 bases). Trimming took off 8 bases at V and 5 bases at J, with 9 bases between the two ends. Germline V lookup: CDR1 DFQATT, CDR2 SNEGSKA (reference sequence). The CDR3 covers 10 residues.

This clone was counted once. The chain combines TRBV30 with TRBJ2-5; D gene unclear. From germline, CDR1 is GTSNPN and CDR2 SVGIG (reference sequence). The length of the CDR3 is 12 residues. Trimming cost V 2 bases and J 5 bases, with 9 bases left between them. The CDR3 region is CAWSYTRETQYF. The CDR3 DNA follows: TGTGCCTGGAGTTACACTCGGGAGACCCAGTACTTC.

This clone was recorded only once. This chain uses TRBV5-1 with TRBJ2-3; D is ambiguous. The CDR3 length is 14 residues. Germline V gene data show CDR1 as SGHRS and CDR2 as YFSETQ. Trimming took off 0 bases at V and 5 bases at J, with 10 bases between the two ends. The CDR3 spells CASSLDGVGDTQYF. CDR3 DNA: TGCGCCAGCAGCTTGGATGGAGTTGGAGATACGCAGTATTTT. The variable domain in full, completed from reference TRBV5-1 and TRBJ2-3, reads KAGVTQTPRYLIKTRGQQVTLSCSPISGHRSVSWYQQTPGQGLQFLFEYFSETQRNKGNFPGRFSGRQFSNSRSEMNVSTLELGDSALYLCASSLDGVGDTQYFGPGTRLTVL.

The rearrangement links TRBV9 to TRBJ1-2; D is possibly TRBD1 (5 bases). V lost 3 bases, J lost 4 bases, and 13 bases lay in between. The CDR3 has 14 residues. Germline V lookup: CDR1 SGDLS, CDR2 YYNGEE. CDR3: CASSGGLGLYGYTF. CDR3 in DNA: TGTGCCAGCAGCGGTGGGTTGGGGCTCTATGGCTACACCTTC. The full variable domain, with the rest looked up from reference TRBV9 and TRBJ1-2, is DSGVTQTPKHLITATGQRVTLRCSPRSGDLSVYWYQQSLDQGLQFLIQYYNGEERAKGNILERFSAQQFPDLHSELNLSSLELGDSALYFCASSGGLGLYGYTFGSGTRLTVV.

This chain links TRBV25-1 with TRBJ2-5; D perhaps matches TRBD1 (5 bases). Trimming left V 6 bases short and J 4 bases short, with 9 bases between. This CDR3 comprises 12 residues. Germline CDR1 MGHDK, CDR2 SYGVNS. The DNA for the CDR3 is TGTGCCAGCAGACGGACATCAGAGACCCAGTACTTC. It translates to CASRRTSETQYF.

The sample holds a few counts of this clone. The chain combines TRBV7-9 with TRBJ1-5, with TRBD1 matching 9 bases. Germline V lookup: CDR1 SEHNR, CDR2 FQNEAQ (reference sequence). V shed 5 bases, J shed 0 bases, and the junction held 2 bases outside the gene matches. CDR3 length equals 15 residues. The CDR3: CASSRTGDSNQPQHF. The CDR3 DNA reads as TGTGCCAGCAGCCGGACAGGGGATAGCAATCAGCCCCAGCATTTT.

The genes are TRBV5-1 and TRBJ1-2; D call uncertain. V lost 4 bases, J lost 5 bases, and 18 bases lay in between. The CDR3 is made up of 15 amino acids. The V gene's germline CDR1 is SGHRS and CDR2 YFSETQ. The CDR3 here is CASSPTSGVGYGYTF. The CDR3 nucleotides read TGCGCCAGCAGCCCAACGAGTGGCGTAGGGTATGGCTACACCTTC.

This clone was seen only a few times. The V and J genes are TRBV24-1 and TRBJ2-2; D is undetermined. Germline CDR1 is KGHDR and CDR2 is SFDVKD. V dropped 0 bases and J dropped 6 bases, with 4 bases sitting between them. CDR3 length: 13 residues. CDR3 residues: CATSDLFPGELFF. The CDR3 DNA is TGTGCCACCAGTGATTTGTTCCCCGGGGAGCTGTTTTTT.

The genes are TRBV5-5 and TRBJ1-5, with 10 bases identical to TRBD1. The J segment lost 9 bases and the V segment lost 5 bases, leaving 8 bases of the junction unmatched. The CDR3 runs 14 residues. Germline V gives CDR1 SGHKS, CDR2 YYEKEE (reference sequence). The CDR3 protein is CASSLIGQGGPQHF. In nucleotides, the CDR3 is TGTGCCAGCAGTTTAATCGGACAGGGGGGGCCCCAGCATTTT.

The CDR3 nucleotides read TGTGCCAGCAGTCGCCCCCCCGGACCCAAGTGGACCCAGTACTTC. This translates into CASSRPPGPKWTQYF. This chain uses TRBV27 with TRBJ2-5, with D uncertain. CDR1 and CDR2 from the germline V gene are MNHEY and SMNVEV (reference sequence). V lost 5 bases, J lost 7 bases, and 20 bases lay in between. This CDR3 is 15 amino acids long.

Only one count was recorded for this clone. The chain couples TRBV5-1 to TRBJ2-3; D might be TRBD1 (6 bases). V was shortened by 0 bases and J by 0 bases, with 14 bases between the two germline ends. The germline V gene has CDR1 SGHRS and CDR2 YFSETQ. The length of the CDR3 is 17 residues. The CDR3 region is CASSLGRQAPSTDTQYF. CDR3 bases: TGCGCCAGCAGCTTGGGTCGACAGGCTCCTAGCACAGATACGCAGTATTTT.